The next 8 T cell receptor beta chains were all read from a single sample in a study of blood T cell repertoires in COVID-19. Assay used: immunoSEQ multiplex PCR; TCRdb lists only in-frame clones, some missing. There are about 180,000 clones in the sample; 88% occur only once, and more than 3.5% lies in the top ten. The sequencing input was peripheral blood. The receptors derive from a woman in her 30s with acute or convalescent COVID-19.

The chain joins TRBV29-1 to TRBJ2-1, with D tentatively TRBD1 (6 bases). V was pared by 4 bases and J by 8 bases, with 12 bases between. CDR3 length: 12 amino acids. Germline V gives CDR1 SQVTM, CDR2 ANQGSEA. This chain's CDR3 is CSVGGLGDEQFF. The CDR3 coding sequence is TGCAGCGTTGGGGGGCTAGGGGATGAGCAGTTCTTC.

CDR3 protein: CASRRLNSNQPQHF. CDR3 DNA: TGTGCCAGCAGGCGACTCAATAGCAATCAGCCCCAGCATTTT. The chain is built from TRBV27 and TRBJ1-5; D uncertain. This CDR3 contains 14 residues. Trimming stripped 6 bases from V and 0 bases from J, with 9 bases between. The germline V gene encodes CDR1 MNHEY and CDR2 SMNVEV (reference sequence).

Worth noting for this clone: The sample contains more than one DNA sequence encoding this CDR3. V is TRBV27 and J is TRBJ2-1; no clear D gene. Germline CDR1 MNHEY, CDR2 SMNVEV (reference sequence). The CDR3 covers 12 residues. The germline V and J ends were trimmed by 2 bases and 6 bases, with 5 bases remaining between them. CDR3 loop: CASSLRGNEQFF. The CDR3 DNA sequence: TGTGCCAGCAGTTTACGAGGCAATGAGCAGTTCTTC.

The CDR3 region is CASSSAQDGDTIYF. The CDR3 bases are TGCGCCAGCAGCTCGGCCCAGGACGGGGACACCATATATTTT. V and J are TRBV5-1 and TRBJ1-3, with D unresolved. The CDR3 is 14 amino acids. Trimming shortened V by 3 bases and J by 8 bases, and 15 bases separated the two germline ends. Per germline, CDR1 SGHRS and CDR2 YFSETQ.

The V gene is TRBV4-2, the J gene TRBJ2-7, with 9 bases identical to TRBD1. Germline CDR1 is LGHNA and CDR2 is YNFKEQ. There are 16 residues in the CDR3. V gave up 0 bases and J gave up 2 bases; unmatched junction bases: 5. CDR3: CASSQEGGQGPYEQYF. For the CDR3, the DNA is TGTGCCAGCAGCCAAGAGGGGGGACAGGGCCCCTACGAGCAGTACTTC.

The rearrangement uses TRBV4-1 and TRBJ1-4, with 8 nucleotides matching TRBD1. The CDR3 contains 15 residues. The germline V gene encodes CDR1 MGHRA and CDR2 YSYEKL. Trimming took 3 bases from V and 4 from J; bases not matched to a gene: 4. The CDR3 spells CASSHQDRVNEKLFF. CDR3 nucleotides: TGCGCCAGCAGCCACCAGGACAGGGTTAATGAAAAACTGTTTTTT.

This clone was recorded once. The J gene is TRBJ1-1, the V gene TRBV4-1; unclear D gene. V lost 1 base and J 2 bases, leaving 8 bases between the germline ends. This CDR3 region has 14 residues. Germline CDR1 and CDR2: MGHRA and YSYEKL. The CDR3: CASSQVVYNTEAFF. The CDR3, as DNA: TGCGCCAGCAGCCAAGTAGTCTATAACACTGAAGCTTTCTTT.

The rearrangement links TRBV19 to TRBJ2-3, with a tentative D call TRBD1 (5 bases). The CDR3 length is 14 residues. Germline V gene data show CDR1 as LNHDA and CDR2 as SQIVND (reference sequence). CDR3: CATTDTSSTDTQYF. CDR3 sequence (DNA): TGTGCTACGACAGATACCTCTAGCACAGATACGCAGTATTTT.